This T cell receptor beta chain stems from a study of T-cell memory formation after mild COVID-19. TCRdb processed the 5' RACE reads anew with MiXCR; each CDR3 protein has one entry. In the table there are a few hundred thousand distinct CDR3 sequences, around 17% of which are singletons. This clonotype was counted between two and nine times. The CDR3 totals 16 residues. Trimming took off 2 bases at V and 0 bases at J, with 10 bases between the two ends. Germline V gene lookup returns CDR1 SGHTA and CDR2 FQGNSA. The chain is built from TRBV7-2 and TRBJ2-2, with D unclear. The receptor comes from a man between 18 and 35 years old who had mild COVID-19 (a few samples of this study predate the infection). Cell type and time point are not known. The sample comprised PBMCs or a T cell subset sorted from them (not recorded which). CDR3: CASSLLTWSNTGELFF. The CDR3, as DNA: TGTGCCAGCAGCTTATTGACGTGGTCGAACACCGGGGAGCTGTTTTTT.